This record looks at one T cell receptor (beta chain) sequence and its context. The sample comes from a study of blood T cells in healthy people across ages. V gave up 5 bases and J gave up 4 bases; unmatched junction bases: 8. The CDR3 is made up of 15 amino acids. From germline, CDR1 is MNHEY and CDR2 SVGEGT. A second roughly 6 to 11 cycle PCR used barcoded and J-beta primers. TCRdb reprocessed the 5' RACE reads with MiXCR, giving one entry per CDR3 protein. The sample has approximately 800,000 distinct CDR3 sequences, approximately 59% seen once. The sequenced sample was blood. The TCR was taken from a man in his thirties or forties in good health. The chain is built from TRBV6-2 or TRBV6-3 and TRBJ2-5, with 9 bases that match TRBD1. In DNA form, the CDR3 reads TGTGCCAGCAGTAACCACCGACAGGGGGGAGAGACCCAGTACTTC. This codes for CASSNHRQGGETQYF.